This TCR beta chain was documented in a study of Graves' ophthalmopathy and Graves' hyperthyroidism. Study-level results: Using 13 signatures, a model distinguished ophthalmopathy from stable hyperthyroidism, reaching around 85% sensitivity and about 81% specificity.

Germline CDR1 MDHEN, CDR2 SYDVKM. The CDR3 covers 14 residues. Trimming cost V 3 bases and J 7 bases, with 10 bases left between them. Beta-chain TCR CDR3 regions were amplified from RNA transcripts. Scientists carried out first-round RT-PCR using HTBI primers and then a second-round multiplex PCR. TCRdb processed the multiplex PCR reads anew with MiXCR; each CDR3 protein has one entry. The sample yields approximately 500,000 distinct CDR3 sequences, under 15% seen once. This clonotype was recorded many times. Its target is unknown. Disease in donors with ophthalmopathy had moderate-to-severe activity, CAS ≥3, NOSPECS ≥4 and under 3 months' duration. None of the included patients had other autoimmune diseases, uncontrolled infections, pregnancy or lactation, as these led to exclusion. Symptoms, serum thyroxine and TRAb, thyroid ultrasound, and orbital computed tomography formed the diagnostic basis.

The TCR originated in a woman aged 30 to 39 with Graves' ophthalmopathy. The chain recombines TRBV28 with TRBJ1-6; D unresolved. The specimen was blood. CDR3 residues: CASSFRGENSPLHF. The CDR3 nucleotides read TGTGCCAGCAGTTTCCGGGGAGAAAATTCACCCCTCCACTTT.